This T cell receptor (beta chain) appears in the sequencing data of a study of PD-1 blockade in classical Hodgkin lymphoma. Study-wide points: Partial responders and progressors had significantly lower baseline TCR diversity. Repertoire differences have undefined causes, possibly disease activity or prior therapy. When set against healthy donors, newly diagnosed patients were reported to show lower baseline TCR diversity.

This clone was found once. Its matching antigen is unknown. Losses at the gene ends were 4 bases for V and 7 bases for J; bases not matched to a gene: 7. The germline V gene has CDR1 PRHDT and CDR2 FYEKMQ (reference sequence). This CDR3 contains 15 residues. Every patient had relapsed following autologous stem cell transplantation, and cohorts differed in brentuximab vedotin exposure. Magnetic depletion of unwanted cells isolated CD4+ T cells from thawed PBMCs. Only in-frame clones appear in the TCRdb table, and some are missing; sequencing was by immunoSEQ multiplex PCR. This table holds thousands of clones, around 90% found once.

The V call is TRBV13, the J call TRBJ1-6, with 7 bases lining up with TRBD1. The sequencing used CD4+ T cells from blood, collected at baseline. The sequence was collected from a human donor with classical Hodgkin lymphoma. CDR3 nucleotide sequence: TGTGCCAGCAGCTCGACAGGGTCTCGGAATTCACCCCTCCACTTT. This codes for CASSSTGSRNSPLHF.